These 32 T cell receptor beta chains were all obtained from the same sample, sequenced in a study of blood T cell repertoires in COVID-19. Only in-frame clones appear in the TCRdb table, and some are missing; sequencing was by immunoSEQ multiplex PCR. The repertoire holds tens of thousands of clones, with approximately 92% as singletons. The specimen sequenced was peripheral blood. Receptors originate from a woman older than 75 with acute or convalescent COVID-19.

V is TRBV2 and J is TRBJ1-2; 10 nucleotides line up with TRBD1. The V gene end was trimmed by 6 bases and the J gene end by 4 bases; junction bases not matched to a gene: 5. Germline assignment: CDR1 SNHLY and CDR2 FYNNEI. The CDR3 contains 14 residues. The CDR3 loop reads CASRDRTGGYGYTF. In nucleotides, the CDR3 is TGTGCCAGCAGGGATCGGACAGGGGGCTATGGCTACACCTTC. Full variable domain (missing parts from reference TRBV2 and TRBJ1-2): EPEVTQTPSHQVTQMGQEVILRCVPISNHLYFYWYRQILGQKVEFLVSFYNNEISEKSEIFDDQFSVERPDGSNFTLKIRSTKLEDSAMYFCASRDRTGGYGYTFGSGTRLTVV.

The chain has TRBV6-6 and TRBJ1-4, with 9 positions matching TRBD1. V lost 8 bases, J lost 7 bases, and 5 bases stayed unmatched. The germline gives CDR1 MNHNY, CDR2 SVGAGI (reference sequence). The CDR3 consists of 13 residues. CDR3 loop: CASSTGGGEKLFF. CDR3 nucleotides: TGTGCCAGCTCAACAGGGGGCGGTGAAAAACTGTTTTTT.

The rearrangement uses TRBV3-1 (or the pseudogene TRBV3-2) and TRBJ2-2; a possible D gene is TRBD2 (5 bases). V was cut by 5 bases and J by 2 bases, with 24 bases left in between. Germline V gives CDR1 LGHDT, CDR2 YNNKEL (reference sequence). The CDR3 spans 19 residues. Written as DNA, the CDR3 is TGTGCCAGCAGCGGTCGCCCTTTCGAGGGTGCGCCTAACACCGGGGAGCTGTTTTTT. Translation gives CASSGRPFEGAPNTGELFF.

The chain employs TRBV11-2 and TRBJ2-1; a weak D match, TRBD1 (7 bases). The CDR3 contains 13 residues. Germline-derived CDR1 and CDR2 are SGHAT and FQNNGV. V gave up 0 bases and J gave up 8 bases, with 8 bases separating them. This chain's CDR3 is CASSLDRGDEQFF. As DNA, the CDR3 is TGTGCCAGCAGCTTAGACAGGGGGGATGAGCAGTTCTTC.

The rearrangement links TRBV3-1 (or the pseudogene TRBV3-2) to TRBJ2-1; maybe TRBD1 (5 bases). Germline loops: CDR1 LGHDT, CDR2 YNNKEL (reference sequence). The CDR3 contains 15 residues. Trimming took off 5 bases at V and 8 bases at J, with 19 bases between the two ends. The CDR3 loop reads CASSARWQGTDEQFF. The CDR3 coding sequence is TGTGCCAGCAGCGCCCGGTGGCAGGGTACAGATGAGCAGTTCTTC.

The chain couples TRBV10-3 to TRBJ2-2; D might be TRBD1 (6 bases). CDR3 size: 15 residues. V lost 4 bases, J lost 5 bases, and 14 bases lay in between. The germline CDR1 and CDR2 sequences are ENHRY and SYGVKD. This CDR3 is CAISVRGTGTGELFF. In DNA form, the CDR3 reads TGTGCCATCAGTGTAAGGGGGACCGGGACCGGGGAGCTGTTTTTT.

The chain carries TRBV5-1 and TRBJ2-7; 7 positions agree with TRBD2. Germline V gene data show CDR1 as SGHRS and CDR2 as YFSETQ. The CDR3 is made up of 17 amino acids. J gave up 1 base and V 0 bases, and 10 bases lay outside the gene matches. CDR3 in DNA: TGCGCCAGCAGCTTGGGGGGAGCGGGAACCTCGTCCTACGAGCAGTACTTC. Translated, it gives CASSLGGAGTSSYEQYF.

The rearrangement uses TRBV12-3 or TRBV12-4 and TRBJ2-3, with D perhaps matching TRBD1 (5 bases). V lost 4 bases and J lost 6, with 8 bases in between. The length of the CDR3 is 12 residues. Here the CDR3 reads CASSSTVDTQYF. The CDR3 nucleotides read TGTGCCAGCAGTTCGACAGTGGATACGCAGTATTTT.

The J gene is TRBJ2-2, the V gene TRBV7-9, with a weak D call TRBD1 (6 bases). V was shortened by 3 bases and J by 4 bases, with 12 bases between the two germline ends. The CDR3 spans 15 residues. CDR1 SEHNR and CDR2 FQNEAQ come from the germline V gene (reference sequence). The CDR3 sequence: CASSFRDMGTGELFF. CDR3 coding DNA: TGTGCCAGCAGCTTCCGGGACATGGGCACCGGGGAGCTGTTTTTT.

V usage is TRBV18 and J usage is TRBJ1-5; D not certain. The CDR3 sequence is 13 residues long. Between the trimmed V and J ends, which lost 6 bases and 4 bases, there was a span of 10 bases. CDR1 KGHSH and CDR2 LQKENI come from the germline V gene. In DNA form, the CDR3 reads TGTGCCAGCTCTGTCGAGGAGAATCAGCCCCAGCATTTT. This encodes CASSVEENQPQHF.

The chain employs TRBV6-5 and TRBJ1-5; D is undetermined. Germline CDR1 reads MNHEY; CDR2 reads SVGAGI. CDR3 length equals 15 residues. The V and J ends lost 0 bases and 0 bases respectively, with 6 bases between them. As DNA, the CDR3 is TGTGCCAGCAGTTACTCAGCCCTTAGCAATCAGCCCCAGCATTTT. It translates to CASSYSALSNQPQHF.

This chain's CDR3 is CASSYSFGQEYEQYF. Here the CDR3 DNA reads TGTGCCAGCAGTTACTCGTTCGGACAGGAATACGAGCAGTACTTC. This chain connects TRBV6-6 to TRBJ2-7; 7 bases fit TRBD1. V shed 0 bases, J shed 4 bases, and the junction held 6 bases outside the gene matches. Germline loops: CDR1 MNHNY, CDR2 SVGAGI (reference sequence). The CDR3 has 15 amino acids.

V gene TRBV6-2 or TRBV6-3 combines with J gene TRBJ1-4, with 7 bases lining up with TRBD1. The V gene end was trimmed by 6 bases and the J gene end by 8 bases; junction bases not matched to a gene: 15. The CDR3 runs 16 residues. CDR1 MNHEY and CDR2 SVGEGT come from the germline V gene. CDR3 loop: CASSHPGLPQGEKLFF. In DNA, the CDR3 is TGTGCCAGCAGCCACCCGGGACTCCCACAGGGGGAAAAACTGTTTTTT.

V is TRBV18 and J is TRBJ1-1; D is uncertain. CDR3 length: 14 amino acids. V was cut by 3 bases and J by 3 bases, with 11 bases left in between. Germline CDR1 is KGHSH and CDR2 is LQKENI. This CDR3 is CASSPGLGDTEAFF. The CDR3 region has the DNA TGTGCCAGCTCACCGGGCCTGGGAGACACTGAAGCTTTCTTT.

The rearrangement joins TRBV6-2 or TRBV6-3 to TRBJ1-1; D remains unclear. The V gene's germline CDR1 is MNHEY and CDR2 SVGEGT. The CDR3 contains 14 residues. The germline V and J ends were trimmed by 5 bases and 4 bases, with 14 bases remaining between them. The DNA of the CDR3 is TGTGCCAGCAGTCGCCCGGGAGTTATCACTGAAGCTTTCTTT. Protein product: CASSRPGVITEAFF.

The chain combines TRBV3-1 (or the pseudogene TRBV3-2) with TRBJ1-5, with D possibly matching TRBD1 (5 bases). V was shortened by 4 bases and J by 6 bases, with 13 bases between the two germline ends. The germline CDR1 and CDR2 sequences are LGHDT and YNNKEL (reference sequence). This CDR3 is 14 amino acids long. CDR3 DNA: TGTGCCAGCAGCCCGTCCCAGGGAAGTCAGCCCCAGCATTTT. This gives the protein CASSPSQGSQPQHF.

The CDR3 nucleotides read TGTGCCAGCAGCTTCAGGACAACCAACAATGAGCAGTTCTTC. Translated, it gives CASSFRTTNNEQFF. The J gene is TRBJ2-1, the V gene TRBV7-2; perhaps TRBD1 as D (5 bases). There are 14 residues in the CDR3. The germline V gene encodes CDR1 SGHTA and CDR2 FQGNSA. The ends were cut back, 3 bases at V and 5 bases at J, with 11 bases in the middle.

This chain connects TRBV4-1 to TRBJ1-2; TRBD1 matches 8 bases. CDR3 length: 14 residues. In germline, CDR1 is MGHRA, CDR2 YSYEKL. After removal of 1 base from V and 8 bases from J, the junction contained 6 bases not matched to a gene. For the CDR3, the DNA is TGCGCCAGCAGCCAAGGGACAGGGACCGGAGGCTACACCTTC. It yields the protein CASSQGTGTGGYTF.

V is TRBV12-5 and J is TRBJ1-4, with 8 positions matching TRBD1. V lost 5 bases and J lost 4; bases outside the gene matches: 6. In germline, CDR1 is LGHNT, CDR2 FRNRAP. This CDR3 spans 15 amino acids. The DNA for the CDR3 is TGTGCTAGTGGTCCCGGGACAGGAGGTAATGAAAAACTGTTTTTT. This sequence encodes CASGPGTGGNEKLFF.

V and J are TRBV7-9 and TRBJ1-2; maybe TRBD1 (6 bases). The V and J ends lost 5 bases and 5 bases respectively, with 15 bases between them. The germline V gene has CDR1 SEHNR and CDR2 FQNEAQ (reference sequence). The CDR3 runs to 14 residues. The CDR3 DNA sequence: TGTGCCAGCAGCGTAACAGGGTGGGTTTATGGCTACACCTTC. It is translated as CASSVTGWVYGYTF.

This sequence joins TRBV7-2 and TRBJ2-5, with a possible D match to TRBD2 (6 bases). The V end lost 1 base, the J end lost 5 bases, and 17 bases lay between the germline ends. This CDR3 has 16 amino acids. The germline V gene encodes CDR1 SGHTA and CDR2 FQGNSA. The CDR3 here is CASSLVFLGGEETQYF. In nucleotides, the CDR3 is TGTGCCAGCAGCTTAGTATTCTTGGGGGGAGAGGAGACCCAGTACTTC.

The chain recombines TRBV6-5 with TRBJ2-7; weak D call: TRBD1 (6 bases). Germline V gene lookup returns CDR1 MNHEY and CDR2 SVGAGI. With 5 bases removed from V and 2 bases from J, the gap between germline ends came to 13 bases. This CDR3 is built from 14 residues. DNA of the CDR3: TGTGCCAGCAGTCAGGGGACGGTAACCTACGAGCAGTACTTC. Translating gives CASSQGTVTYEQYF.

This rearrangement joins TRBV23-1 to TRBJ1-1; tentative D call: TRBD1 (5 bases). TRBV23-1 is sorted into the ORF group, with uncertain function. CDR3 length equals 16 residues. Trimming pared 7 bases from V and 4 bases from J, leaving 22 bases between. In nucleotides, the CDR3 is TGCGCCAGCATAATTAAACCGGGGGTGAGGGGCACTGAAGCTTTCTTT. This codes for CASIIKPGVRGTEAFF.

The V and J genes are TRBV4-3 and TRBJ2-2; the match to TRBD1 covers 8 bases. The junction had 11 bases not matched to a gene; V was cut back by 4 bases and J by 4 bases. Germline values: CDR1 LGHNA, CDR2 YSLEER. The CDR3 runs 17 residues. The CDR3 here is CASSLRHSQGATGELFF. Here the CDR3 DNA reads TGCGCCAGCAGCCTAAGACACAGCCAGGGGGCCACCGGGGAGCTGTTTTTT.

The rearrangement uses TRBV20-1 and TRBJ2-7; D unclear. The CDR3 has 11 residues. Germline loops: CDR1 DFQATT, CDR2 SNEGSKA (reference sequence). Trimming shortened V by 2 bases and J by 3 bases, and 5 bases separated the two germline ends. The CDR3 bases are TGCAGTGCTAGAAGAGACTACGAGCAGTACTTC. Translation gives CSARRDYEQYF.

The J gene is TRBJ1-6, the V gene TRBV7-2, with a tentative D call TRBD1 (6 bases). Germline V gene sequence: CDR1 SGHTA, CDR2 FQGNSA. The CDR3 contains 15 residues. The ends were cut back, 5 bases at V and 4 bases at J, with 12 bases in the middle. The CDR3 nucleotides read TGTGCCAGCAGCCTCGGACAGATATATAATTCACCCCTCCACTTT. Protein: CASSLGQIYNSPLHF.

This chain joins TRBV3-1 (or the pseudogene TRBV3-2) and TRBJ1-1; 7 bases agree with TRBD1. After removal of 1 base from V and 6 bases from J, the junction contained 8 bases not matched to a gene. From germline, CDR1 is LGHDT and CDR2 YNNKEL (reference sequence). The CDR3 has 15 residues. CDR3 sequence: CASSQATGEDAEAFF. The CDR3 region has the DNA TGTGCCAGCAGCCAAGCTACAGGGGAGGATGCTGAAGCTTTCTTT.

V gene TRBV5-1 combines with J gene TRBJ1-1; maybe TRBD1 (5 bases). Trimming cost V 0 bases and J 1 base, with 7 bases left between them. Germline loops: CDR1 SGHRS, CDR2 YFSETQ. The CDR3 is made up of 14 amino acids. CDR3 nucleotides: TGCGCCAGCAGCTTGGGACAGAAGAACACTGAAGCTTTCTTT. Translated, it gives CASSLGQKNTEAFF.

The count of this clone is one. Written as DNA, the CDR3 is TGTGCCACCAGAGAACCAGGGACATCCATAATCGTGCCCCAGCATTTT. Amino acids: CATREPGTSIIVPQHF. V gene TRBV24-1 combines with J gene TRBJ1-5; D may be TRBD1 (6 bases). The V and J ends lost 7 bases and 9 bases respectively, with 24 bases between them. Looked up from germline, CDR1 is KGHDR and CDR2 is SFDVKD. This CDR3 comprises 16 residues.

This clone was observed once. This chain uses TRBV5-1 with TRBJ1-1; D is possibly TRBD1 (5 bases). The germline V gene encodes CDR1 SGHRS and CDR2 YFSETQ. This CDR3 has 14 residues. V lost 2 bases to trimming and J lost 2 bases, with 10 bases between them. The CDR3 reads CASSLIQGNTEAFF. Here the CDR3 DNA reads TGCGCCAGCAGCTTAATCCAGGGAAACACTGAAGCTTTCTTT.

The J gene is TRBJ2-3, the V gene TRBV5-1; D possibly corresponds to TRBD2 (6 bases). Germline CDR1 reads SGHRS; CDR2 reads YFSETQ. V was trimmed by 2 bases and J by 0 bases, leaving 10 bases between them. The CDR3 covers 15 residues. The CDR3 here is CASSFQGLSTDTQYF. In nucleotides, the CDR3 is TGCGCCAGCAGCTTCCAGGGACTGAGCACAGATACGCAGTATTTT.

The V gene is TRBV4-2, the J gene TRBJ1-1; the D gene is possibly TRBD1 (5 bases). The CDR3 contains 14 residues. Trimming shortened V by 0 bases and J by 11 bases, and 16 bases separated the two germline ends. CDR1 is LGHNA and CDR2 is YNFKEQ in the germline V gene. The chain's CDR3 is CASSQDRAGKLAFF. The CDR3 DNA reads as TGTGCCAGCAGCCAAGATCGGGCAGGGAAGTTGGCTTTCTTT.